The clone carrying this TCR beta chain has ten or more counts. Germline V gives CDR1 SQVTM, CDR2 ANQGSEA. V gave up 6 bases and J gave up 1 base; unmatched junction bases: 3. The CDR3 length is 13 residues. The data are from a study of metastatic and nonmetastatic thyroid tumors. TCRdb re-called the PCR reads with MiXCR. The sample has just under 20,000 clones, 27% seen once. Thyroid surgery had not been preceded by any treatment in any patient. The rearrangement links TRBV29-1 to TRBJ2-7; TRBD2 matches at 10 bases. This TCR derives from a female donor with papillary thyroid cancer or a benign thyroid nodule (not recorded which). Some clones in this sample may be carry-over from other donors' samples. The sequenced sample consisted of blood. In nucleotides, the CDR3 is TGCAGCGTCCGGACTAGCGGATCCTACGAGCAGTACTTC. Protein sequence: CSVRTSGSYEQYF.